This TCR beta chain was documented in a study of blood T cell repertoires in COVID-19. Whole-study context: The United States, Italy and Spain supplied acute and convalescent COVID-19 samples. PBMCs, B-cell-depleted T cells, or T cells provided the cDNA or gDNA that made up the material.

There are 14 residues in the CDR3. Germline V gene data show CDR1 as SEHNR and CDR2 as FQNEAQ (reference sequence). Trimming cost V 4 bases and J 3 bases; bases outside gene matches: 3. Methods used by the authors: Using reference gene primer amplification, nucleated cell counts were estimated. The method was immunoSEQ multiplex PCR; TCRdb's version includes in-frame clones alone and lacks a portion of them. V, J and clone size are taken as reported in that table, and D and trimming were inferred from the DNA itself. The table lists 65,000 to 75,000 clones, roughly 80% of them singletons. The TCR was taken from an elderly woman with acute or convalescent COVID-19. The genes are TRBV7-9 and TRBJ1-5, with 7 bases lining up with TRBD1. The sample consisted of peripheral blood. The CDR3: CASSSGQNNQPQHF. CDR3 bases: TGTGCCAGCAGCTCGGGACAGAACAATCAGCCCCAGCATTTT.